This T cell receptor (beta chain) was obtained from a study of cytomegalovirus exposure and HLA in healthy donors. Worth noting for this clone: Its specificity is not known.

Study-wide points: Likely technical artifact: a cluster of highly shared sequence variants.

This CDR3 spans 13 amino acids. V was trimmed by 4 bases and J by 8 bases, leaving 14 bases between them. Germline CDR1 reads SGHDT; CDR2 reads YYEEEE. It was with 60 Vbeta and 13 Jbeta primers that the PCR ran. The repertoire was sequenced with immunoSEQ multiplex PCR; TCRdb's copy has only in-frame clones and lacks some. The sample holds approximately 150,000 clones; approximately 62% are singletons and the top ten take roughly 1.4%. The TCR comes from a middle-aged man in good health and CMV-seronegative. The chain employs TRBV5-6 and TRBJ2-3, with D hard to call. The sample taken for sequencing was PBMCs. DNA for the CDR3: TGTGCCAGCAGCCCCCCCGGGTTAAGTACGCAGTATTTT. Amino acid sequence: CASSPPGLSTQYF. The complete variable domain, with remaining parts taken from reference TRBV5-6 and TRBJ2-3, reads DAGVTQSPTHLIKTRGQQVTLRCSPKSGHDTVSWYQQALGQGPQFIFQYYEEEERQRGNFPDRFSGHQFPNYSSELNVNALLLGDSALYLCASSPPGLSTQYFGPGTRLTVL.